This TCR beta chain was documented in a study of beta chain features in type 1 diabetes (dated by TCRdb to between 2017 and 2018). Regarding the research as a whole: No differences in mean age, gender distribution, total cell number or subset yield were found between patients and healthy donors. The study compared the TCRB repertoires of sorted circulating CD4+ T cell subsets in recently diagnosed type 1 diabetes patients with those in matched healthy donors. Whereas all 28 donors provided naive and central memory subsets, regulatory and stem cell-like memory subsets were isolated from just 8 patients and roughly 8 healthy donors. A total of 107,917,701 sorted cells were examined across all samples, and RNA yield correlated strongly with the number of cells per subset.

A single peripheral blood draw of around 100 mL on average was collected from each donor into heparinised tubes. A BD FACSAria II and a panel including CD45RO, CCR7, CD25, CD127, CD95 and CD27 were used to sort naive, central memory, regulatory and stem cell-like memory CD4+ T cells. Every sorted population had a purity above 98%. PBMCs were isolated right away by Lymphoprep density gradient centrifugation and were stained directly, without culture. So that batch effects would be minimized, each experiment stained and sorted samples in pairs, pairing one healthy donor with one patient. Remarks on this clone: The specificity of this receptor is unknown. Base quality data are lacking; no much larger clone is found one base away.

The germline V gene specifies LGHNA as CDR1 and YSLEER as CDR2. The CDR3 runs 15 amino acids, cysteine and phenylalanine included. The only DNA kept is the CDR3, 45 bases in frame from the first base. Unmatched junction bases come to 5, with V trimmed by 2 bases and J by 5 bases. The High Capacity cDNA Reverse Transcription Kit was used to reverse transcribe all of the isolated RNA, meaning that expressed TCRB transcripts were what got sequenced. Naive, central memory and regulatory T cell samples underwent deep immunoSEQ sequencing, averaging approximately 3.5 million total reads per sample. Sorted cells were lysed in RLT buffer and RNA was extracted with DNase-treated RNeasy Micro or Mini kits, depending on cell number. To prevent cross-contamination, every cell subset was processed on its own, while patient and healthy donor samples were processed together. Using the immunoSEQ multiplex PCR, TCRB sequences were amplified from cDNA into 87-bp fragments spanning the CDR3 region. Amplicons were sequenced on the Illumina HiSeq platform. The original methods were these. Synthetic template baselines were used to correct PCR bias computationally, reads within Hamming distance 2 were collapsed together, and singletons that could not be merged were discarded. Reads were aligned to IMGT to assign V, D and J genes, CDR3 length, and insertions or deletions at six rearrangement sites. Within each subset, clonotype counts were normalized to sorted cell number, after which true diversity and Gini coefficients were computed with the tcR R package. The overlap coefficient, calculated on TCRB nucleotide sequences, was used to quantify repertoire sharing. TCRdb stores this immuneACCESS table with in-frame sequences only. Part of the clones is absent; in the studies checked, under half of the shortfall reflects unresolved V genes, and no reason is known for the rest. That table furnishes V, J and clone size, whereas the DNA furnished D and trimming. The sample table records around 140,000 clones; approximately 10% of these occur just once. The top ten hold approximately 0.7% of the sample.

General conclusions and limits of the study: Because the HLA sub-analyses included only small numbers of individuals, any influence of HLA type on TCRB rearrangement was left unresolved. Fewer insertions and more nucleotide deletions at VDJ recombination sites were observed in patients with type 1 diabetes, implying thymic rearrangement abnormalities. Because cDNA was sequenced instead of genomic DNA, highly expressing activated cells could be over-represented, though the groups showed no difference in activation or CD3 levels. A moderate but significant shortening of TCRB CDR3 length was observed in type 1 diabetes patients in all four CD4+ subsets. Naive, central memory and regulatory TCRB repertoires appeared more similar among patients than among healthy donors. Shorter templates might be favored by PCR, yet because patient and control samples were amplified and corrected together, any such skew would affect both groups equally.

Sequenced material: central memory CD4+ T cells from blood. The sequence was obtained from a man aged 25-45 years with type 1 diabetes. This chain is built from TRBV4-3 and TRBJ2-3; the central 9 bases match TRBD1. The CDR3 reads as follows: CASSQKGTGRDTQYF. The nucleotide sequence reads as follows: TGCGCCAGCAGCCAAAAAGGGACAGGGAGAGATACGCAGTATTTT.